This TCR beta chain is drawn from a study of vaccination effects on CD4 cells after COVID-19. At the level of the study: BNT162b2 vaccine or mRNA-1273 vaccine was given to participants in two doses. Study conclusions and caveats: Researchers reported few convalescent patients and no early post-infection timepoints in the study. New vaccine-induced clones dominated convalescents' post-vaccine spike-reactive clones.

Here immunoSEQ multiplex PCR was the method, and the copy in TCRdb shows in-frame clones only, minus some. This repertoire shows 55,000 or so clones, roughly 77% found once; its top ten account for over 5%. Using viral peptide pools, the ViraFEST assay grew out antigen-specific CD4+ T cells prior to sequencing. Following 10 days of culture, CD4+ T cells were isolated. The person was diagnosed with PCR-confirmed SARS-CoV-2 infection between March and December 2020. About 2.2 million PBMC per well were cultured with around 11 IU/ml IL-2 and roughly 10 ug/ml peptides. The length of the CDR3 is 19 residues. As concerns this clone: Its target is not known.

This TCR derives from a human donor who had a prior SARS-CoV-2 infection. The rearrangement joins TRBV1 to TRBJ2-7; the D call TRBD2 from the table was never checked on the DNA. TRBV1 is an annotated pseudogene. Sequences were derived from CD4+ T cells from PBMCs cultured with HIV peptides, sampled before COVID-19 vaccination. The subset was: HIV-1 Nef peptide pool negative control/reference culture. The CDR3: CTSSQERLAPGGKSYEQYF. DNA for the CDR3: TGCACCAGCAGCCAAGAGCGGCTGGCCCCCGGAGGTAAGTCCTACGAGCAGTACTTC.